Given below is one TCR beta chain in context. Its antigen is as yet unknown. This CDR3 has 16 residues. The V and J ends lost 5 bases and 1 base, in that order; junction bases with no gene match: 7. CDR1 and CDR2 from the germline V gene are SNHLY and FYNNEI. The whole isolated RNA underwent reverse transcription, so sequencing captured expressed TCRB transcripts. Only in-frame clones appear in the TCRdb table, and some are missing; sequencing was by immunoSEQ multiplex PCR. Seen here are 140,000 to 150,000 clones, around 9.3% observed once, and the top ten hold approximately 1.3%. This record comes from a study of beta chain features in type 1 diabetes. Study-level points and caveats: Because the template was cDNA, high-expressing cells might be over-represented. Researchers report that Type 1 diabetes patients had moderately but significantly shorter TCRB CDR3s across all four CD4+ subsets.

The TCR originated in a man aged 18 to 29 in good health. The chain employs TRBV2 and TRBJ2-1; TRBD2 aligns across 8 bases. The sample comprised naive CD4+ T cells from blood. In DNA form, the CDR3 reads TGTGCCAGCAGTAGCAGACTAGCGTTTTCCTACAATGAGCAGTTCTTC. Its translation is CASSSRLAFSYNEQFF.